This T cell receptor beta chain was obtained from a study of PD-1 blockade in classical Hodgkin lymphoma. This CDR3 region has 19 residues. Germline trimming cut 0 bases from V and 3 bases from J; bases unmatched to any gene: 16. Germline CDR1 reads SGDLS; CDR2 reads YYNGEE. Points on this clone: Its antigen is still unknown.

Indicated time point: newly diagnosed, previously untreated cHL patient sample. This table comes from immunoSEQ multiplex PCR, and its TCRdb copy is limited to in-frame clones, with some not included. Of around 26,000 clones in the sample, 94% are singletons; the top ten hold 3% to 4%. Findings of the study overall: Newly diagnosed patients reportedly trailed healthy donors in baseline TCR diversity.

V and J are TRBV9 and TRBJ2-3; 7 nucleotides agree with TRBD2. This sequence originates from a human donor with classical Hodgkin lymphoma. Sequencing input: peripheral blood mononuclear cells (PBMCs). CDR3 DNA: TGTGCCAGCAGCGTAGCCAGGGACGGAGCGGGACCTTTTACAGATACGCAGTATTTT. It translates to CASSVARDGAGPFTDTQYF.